One sample yielded the 18 T cell receptor beta chains listed below, sequenced in a study of OX40 agonist ivuxolimab in advanced cancers. Clones were sequenced by immunoSEQ multiplex PCR, and TCRdb holds only the in-frame ones, with some missing. The data contain around 63,000 clones, approximately 91% of them singletons. The sequenced sample was CD4+ or CD8+ T cells sorted from blood, obtained in a trial of the OX40 agonist ivuxolimab. Source of these receptors: an adult with an advanced solid tumor such as melanoma, head and neck, liver or kidney cancer.

The chain uses TRBV21-1 and TRBJ2-3. TRBV21-1 is a pseudogene segment. The CDR3 consists of 17 residues. CDR3 in DNA: TGTGCCAGCAACCTACGCACGGGGGCAGGGGACACAGATACGCAGTATTTT. Translating it yields CASNLRTGAGDTDTQYF.

This clone was seen only once. The J gene is TRBJ2-6, the V gene TRBV14; 9 bases are shared with TRBD1. The V and J ends lost 1 base and 2 bases, in that order; junction bases with no gene match: 6. The germline CDR1 and CDR2 sequences are SGHDN and FVKESK. The CDR3 is 18 residues long. The CDR3 spells CASSQATGQGPGANVLTF. CDR3 coding DNA: TGTGCCAGCAGCCAAGCCACCGGACAGGGGCCTGGGGCCAACGTCCTGACTTTC.

The V gene is TRBV4-3, the J gene TRBJ2-3, with D uncertain. Per germline, CDR1 LGHNA and CDR2 YSLEER. There are 14 residues in the CDR3. Trimming removed 1 base at V and 2 bases at J, with 7 bases between. The CDR3 spells CASSQGDATDTQYF. Here the CDR3 DNA reads TGCGCCAGCAGCCAAGGAGATGCCACAGATACGCAGTATTTT.

The CDR3 reads CASSLLAGTDTQYF. The CDR3 nucleotides are TGTGCCAGCAGCCTACTAGCGGGAACAGATACGCAGTATTTT. The chain joins TRBV7-3 to TRBJ2-3, with TRBD2 identical over 10 bases. Germline CDR1 is SGHTA and CDR2 is FQGTGA. The V gene end was trimmed by 5 bases and the J gene end by 3 bases; junction bases not matched to a gene: 2. This CDR3 has 14 residues.

This sequence joins TRBV12-5 and TRBJ2-1, with unresolved D. V lost 3 bases and J 7 bases, leaving 4 bases between the germline ends. The CDR3 covers 11 residues. In germline, CDR1 is LGHNT, CDR2 FRNRAP. CDR3 amino acids: CASGLNNEQFF. For the CDR3, the DNA is TGTGCTAGTGGTTTAAATAATGAGCAGTTCTTC.

The genes are TRBV7-8 and TRBJ1-6; D call uncertain. The CDR3 length is 13 residues. Germline-derived CDR1 and CDR2 are SGHVS and FQNEAQ. Deletions cut 7 bases from V and 10 bases from J, with 14 bases between. This CDR3 is CASNSEYRSPLHF. Here the CDR3 DNA reads TGTGCCAGCAACAGCGAATACCGGTCACCCCTCCACTTT. Combining the CDR3 with reference TRBV7-8 and TRBJ1-6 gives the whole variable domain GAGVSQSPRYKVAKRGQDVALRCDPISGHVSLFWYQQALGQGPEFLTYFQNEAQLDKSGLPSDRFFAERPEGSVSTLKIQRTQQEDSAVYLCASNSEYRSPLHFGNGTRLTVT.

The chain recombines TRBV4-2 with TRBJ2-1, with 9 nucleotides matching TRBD1. The CDR3 length is 18 residues. Germline loops: CDR1 LGHNA, CDR2 YNFKEQ. With V trimmed by 2 bases and J by 7 bases, 15 bases remained unmatched. CDR3 sequence: CASSQSGHTGQGNNEQFF. The CDR3 DNA follows: TGTGCCAGCAGCCAAAGTGGACACACGGGACAGGGTAATAATGAGCAGTTCTTC.

The V and J genes are TRBV19 and TRBJ1-2; D gene ambiguous. CDR3 length: 14 residues. Deletions cut 7 bases from V and 0 bases from J, with 12 bases between. Germline V gives CDR1 LNHDA, CDR2 SQIVND (reference sequence). The CDR3 DNA is TGTGCCAGTACCCGAACCCTAGCTAACTATGGCTACACCTTC. Translation gives CASTRTLANYGYTF.

V and J are TRBV27 and TRBJ1-2, with TRBD1 matching over 7 bases. Germline-derived CDR1 and CDR2 are MNHEY and SMNVEV (reference sequence). The CDR3 has 13 residues. V lost 5 bases and J lost 7; bases outside the gene matches: 7. As DNA, the CDR3 is TGTGCCAGCAGTCCCCGGACAGGAGGTGGCTACACCTTC. It encodes CASSPRTGGGYTF.

This chain links TRBV7-9 with TRBJ1-2; 7 nucleotides match TRBD1. This CDR3 has 13 residues. The germline gives CDR1 SEHNR, CDR2 FQNEAQ (reference sequence). V lost 1 base and J lost 4; bases outside the gene matches: 0. CDR3 sequence (DNA): TGTGCCAGCAGCTTAGGACAGGGCTATGGCTACACCTTC. Translation gives CASSLGQGYGYTF.

The CDR3 protein is CASSQALNEQYF. DNA for the CDR3: TGTGCCAGCAGCCAAGCATTAAACGAGCAGTACTTC. The chain couples TRBV6-5 to TRBJ2-7; D unclear. Between the trimmed V and J ends, which lost 6 bases and 5 bases, there was a span of 11 bases. CDR3 length: 12 amino acids. CDR1 is MNHEY and CDR2 is SVGAGI in the germline V gene.

This chain joins TRBV4-2 and TRBJ2-4; D is perhaps TRBD2 (6 bases). Germline V gene data show CDR1 as LGHNA and CDR2 as YNFKEQ. Trimming cost V 2 bases and J 1 base, with 9 bases left between them. This CDR3 comprises 15 residues. CDR3 amino acids: CASSQLTSAKNIQYF. DNA of the CDR3: TGTGCCAGCAGCCAATTAACTAGCGCCAAAAACATTCAGTACTTC.

The V call is TRBV7-9, the J call TRBJ1-1; D remains ambiguous. CDR3 length: 14 residues. V was clipped by 5 bases and J by 0 bases, with 10 bases between them. CDR1 and CDR2 from the germline V gene are SEHNR and FQNEAQ (reference sequence). The CDR3 region has the DNA TGTGCCAGCAGCGCAGCTTACATGAACACTGAAGCTTTCTTT. It translates to CASSAAYMNTEAFF.

The chain is built from TRBV11-1 and TRBJ1-1; TRBD1 is a possible D gene (6 bases). Germline V lookup: CDR1 SGHAT, CDR2 FQDESV (reference sequence). The V end lost 0 bases, the J end lost 3 bases, and 14 bases lay between the germline ends. The CDR3 has 16 residues. DNA for the CDR3: TGTGCCAGCAGCTTAGCGACAACAGGACAGTACACTGAAGCTTTCTTT. Translating gives CASSLATTGQYTEAFF.

The chain employs TRBV27 and TRBJ2-1, with D tentatively TRBD1 (8 bases). Trimming took 2 bases from V and 1 from J, leaving 27 bases between them. This CDR3 is 21 amino acids long. Germline CDR1 and CDR2: MNHEY and SMNVEV (reference sequence). The CDR3 loop reads CASSLPPRFRGLRGSYNEQFF. The CDR3 DNA reads as TGTGCCAGCAGTTTACCCCCTCGGTTCAGGGGGCTGCGGGGGTCCTACAATGAGCAGTTCTTC.

The chain is built from TRBV29-1 and TRBJ2-5; D not certain. Trimming shortened V by 7 bases and J by 5 bases, and 20 bases separated the two germline ends. CDR1 and CDR2 from the germline V gene are SQVTM and ANQGSEA. The CDR3 covers 14 residues. The CDR3 sequence: CSAHERHVVETQYF. The CDR3 DNA sequence: TGCAGCGCCCACGAAAGACACGTTGTGGAGACCCAGTACTTC.

This clone came up once. The chain employs TRBV11-2 and TRBJ2-7, with TRBD1 identical over 8 bases. Per the germline V gene, CDR1 is SGHAT and CDR2 is FQNNGV. CDR3 length equals 15 residues. The V gene end was trimmed by 0 bases and the J gene end by 4 bases; junction bases not matched to a gene: 5. CDR3 protein: CASSLDPGGVYEQYF. CDR3 nucleotide sequence: TGTGCCAGCAGCTTAGATCCAGGGGGCGTATACGAGCAGTACTTC.

In DNA form, the CDR3 reads TGTGCCAGCAGTTACTCGAAAGCGACAGATACGCAGTATTTT. It yields the protein CASSYSKATDTQYF. The rearrangement links TRBV6-5 to TRBJ2-3, with D hard to call. V lost 0 bases, J lost 3 bases, and 7 bases lay in between. Germline V CDR1 and CDR2: MNHEY, SVGAGI. This CDR3 has 14 residues.